This T cell receptor (beta chain) was observed in a study of blood T cells in healthy people across ages. Study-wide background: About one barcoded beta molecule per two T cells was the capture yield of template switching.

The use of a sample-barcoded 5' primer and a J-beta primer mix characterized a second PCR of about 6 to 12 cycles. Using its own MiXCR run on the 5' RACE reads, TCRdb lists one record per CDR3 protein. Counted here are approximately 360,000 distinct CDR3 sequences, roughly half occurring once; the ten biggest clones make up over 40%. The CDR3 consists of 15 residues. Germline V gene lookup returns CDR1 SGHRS and CDR2 YFSETQ. Losses at the gene ends were 0 bases for V and 2 bases for J; bases not matched to a gene: 1. The study's findings and limits: Donor CMV infection status was unknown, possibly confounding age-related changes in expanded clonotypes. The study regarded diversity estimates from one million T cells as underestimates.

At least ten counts were recorded for this clonotype. The antigen is unknown. The chain is built from TRBV5-1 and TRBJ2-3, with 9 nucleotides matching TRBD2. What was sequenced was blood. The receptor's source is a man aged 55 to 69 in good health. CDR3 residues: CASSLGLAVTDTQYF. CDR3 sequence (DNA): TGCGCCAGCAGCTTGGGACTAGCGGTCACAGATACGCAGTATTTT.